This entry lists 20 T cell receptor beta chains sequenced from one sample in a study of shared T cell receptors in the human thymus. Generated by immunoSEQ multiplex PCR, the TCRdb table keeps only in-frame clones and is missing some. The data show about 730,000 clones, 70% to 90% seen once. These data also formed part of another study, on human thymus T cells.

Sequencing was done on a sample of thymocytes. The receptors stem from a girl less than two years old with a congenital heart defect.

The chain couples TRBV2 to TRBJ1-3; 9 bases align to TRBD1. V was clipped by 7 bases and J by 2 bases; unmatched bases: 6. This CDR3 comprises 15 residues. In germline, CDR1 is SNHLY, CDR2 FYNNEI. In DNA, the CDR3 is TGTGCCAGCAAGGAGACAGGGGGTACTGGAAACACCATATATTTT. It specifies CASKETGGTGNTIYF.

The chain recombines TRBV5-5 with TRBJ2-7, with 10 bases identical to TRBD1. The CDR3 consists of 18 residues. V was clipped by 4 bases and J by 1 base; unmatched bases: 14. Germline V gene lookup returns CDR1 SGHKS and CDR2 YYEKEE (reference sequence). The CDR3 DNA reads TGTGCCAGCAGCGGGACGGGACAGGGGATTGGGAGTTCCTACGAGCAGTACTTC. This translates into CASSGTGQGIGSSYEQYF.

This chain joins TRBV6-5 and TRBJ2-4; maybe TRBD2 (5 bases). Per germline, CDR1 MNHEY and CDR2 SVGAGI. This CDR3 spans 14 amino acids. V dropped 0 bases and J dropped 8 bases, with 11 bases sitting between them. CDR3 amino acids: CASSYSRVEDIQYF. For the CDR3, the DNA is TGTGCCAGCAGTTACTCGAGGGTTGAAGACATTCAGTACTTC.

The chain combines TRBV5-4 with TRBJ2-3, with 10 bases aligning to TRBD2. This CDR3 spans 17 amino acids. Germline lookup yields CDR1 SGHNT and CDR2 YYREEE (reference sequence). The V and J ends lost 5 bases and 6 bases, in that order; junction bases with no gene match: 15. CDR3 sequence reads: CASSTPLAGENVDTQYF. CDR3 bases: TGTGCCAGCAGTACCCCGCTAGCGGGGGAAAATGTGGATACGCAGTATTTT.

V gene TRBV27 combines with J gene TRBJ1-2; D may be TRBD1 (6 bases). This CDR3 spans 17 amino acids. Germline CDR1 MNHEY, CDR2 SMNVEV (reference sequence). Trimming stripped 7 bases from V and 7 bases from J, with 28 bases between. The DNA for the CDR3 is TGTGCCAGCATCGCGACCAGAGGCCGGGACACCTCTGGTGGCTACACCTTC. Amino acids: CASIATRGRDTSGGYTF.

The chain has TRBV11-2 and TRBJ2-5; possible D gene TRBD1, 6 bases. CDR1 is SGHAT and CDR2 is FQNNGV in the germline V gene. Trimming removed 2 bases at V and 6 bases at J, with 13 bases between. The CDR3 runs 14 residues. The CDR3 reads CASSLRRGTQTQYF. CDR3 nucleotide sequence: TGTGCCAGCAGCTTACGTAGGGGGACCCAGACCCAGTACTTC.

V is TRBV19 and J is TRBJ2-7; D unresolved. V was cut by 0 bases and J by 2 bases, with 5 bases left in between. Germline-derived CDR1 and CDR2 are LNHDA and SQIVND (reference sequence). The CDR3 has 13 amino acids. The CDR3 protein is CASSIDQTYEQYF. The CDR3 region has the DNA TGTGCCAGTAGTATAGACCAGACCTACGAGCAGTACTTC.

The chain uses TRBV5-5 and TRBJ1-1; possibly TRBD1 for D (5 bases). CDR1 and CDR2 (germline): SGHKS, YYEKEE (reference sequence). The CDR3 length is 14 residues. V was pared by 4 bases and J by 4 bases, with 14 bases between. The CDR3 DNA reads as TGTGCCAGCAGCCCGCCGGGGGTGGGCACTGAAGCTTTCTTT. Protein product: CASSPPGVGTEAFF.

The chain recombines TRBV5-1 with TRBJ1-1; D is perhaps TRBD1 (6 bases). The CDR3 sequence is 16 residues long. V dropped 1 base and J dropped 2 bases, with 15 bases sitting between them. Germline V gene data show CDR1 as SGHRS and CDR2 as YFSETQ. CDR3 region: CASSLSQGLINTEAFF. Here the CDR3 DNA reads TGCGCCAGCAGCTTGTCGCAGGGGTTGATTAACACTGAAGCTTTCTTT.

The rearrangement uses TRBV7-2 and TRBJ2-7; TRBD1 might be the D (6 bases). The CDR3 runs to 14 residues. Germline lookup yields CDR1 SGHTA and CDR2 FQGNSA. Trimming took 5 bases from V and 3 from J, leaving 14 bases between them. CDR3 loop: CASSPTRGSYEQYF. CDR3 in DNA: TGTGCCAGCAGCCCTACAAGGGGGAGCTACGAGCAGTACTTC.

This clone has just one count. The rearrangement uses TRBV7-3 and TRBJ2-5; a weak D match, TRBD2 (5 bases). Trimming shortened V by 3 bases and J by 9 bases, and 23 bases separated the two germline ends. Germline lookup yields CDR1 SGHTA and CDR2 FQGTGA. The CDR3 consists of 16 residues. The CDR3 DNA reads TGTGCCAGCAGCTTCTTCGGGAATCCTTCTCGGAAGCCCCAGTACTTC. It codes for CASSFFGNPSRKPQYF.

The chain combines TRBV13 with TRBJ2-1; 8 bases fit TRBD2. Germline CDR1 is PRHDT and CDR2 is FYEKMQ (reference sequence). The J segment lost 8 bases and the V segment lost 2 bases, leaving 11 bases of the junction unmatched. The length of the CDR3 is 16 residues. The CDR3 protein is CASSLKSLAGRDEQFF. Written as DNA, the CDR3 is TGTGCCAGCAGCTTAAAATCTCTAGCGGGCAGGGATGAGCAGTTCTTC.

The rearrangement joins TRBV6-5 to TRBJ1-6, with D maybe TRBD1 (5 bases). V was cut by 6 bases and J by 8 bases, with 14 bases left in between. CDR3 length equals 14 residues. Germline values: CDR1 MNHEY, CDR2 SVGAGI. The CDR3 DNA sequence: TGTGCCAGCAGCCGAGGGCCGGGGGATTCACCCCTCCACTTT. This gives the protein CASSRGPGDSPLHF.

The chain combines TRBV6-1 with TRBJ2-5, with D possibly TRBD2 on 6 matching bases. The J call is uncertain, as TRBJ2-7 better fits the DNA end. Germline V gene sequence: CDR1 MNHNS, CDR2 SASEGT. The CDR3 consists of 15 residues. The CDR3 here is CASSEFAGSIYEQYF. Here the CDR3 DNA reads TGTGCCAGCAGTGAATTTGCGGGGTCGATATACGAGCAGTACTTC.

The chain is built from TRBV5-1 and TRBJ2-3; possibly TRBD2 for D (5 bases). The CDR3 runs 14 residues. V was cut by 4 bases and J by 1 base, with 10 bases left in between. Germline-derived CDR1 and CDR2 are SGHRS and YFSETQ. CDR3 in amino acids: CASSHNGGTDTQYF. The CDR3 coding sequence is TGCGCCAGCAGCCATAACGGGGGCACAGATACGCAGTATTTT.

This CDR3 reads CASSLFSPEFYGYTF. DNA of the CDR3: TGTGCCAGCAGCCTCTTCTCCCCGGAGTTCTATGGCTACACCTTC. J is TRBJ1-2 and V is TRBV5-6; D ambiguous. Germline CDR1 is SGHDT and CDR2 is YYEEEE. Deletions cut 4 bases from V and 4 bases from J, with 17 bases between. The CDR3 totals 15 residues.

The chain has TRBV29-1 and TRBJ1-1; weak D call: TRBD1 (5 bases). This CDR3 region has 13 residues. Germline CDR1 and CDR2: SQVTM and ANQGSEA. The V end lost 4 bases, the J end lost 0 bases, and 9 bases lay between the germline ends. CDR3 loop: CSVGGELNTEAFF. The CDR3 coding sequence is TGCAGCGTTGGGGGGGAACTGAACACTGAAGCTTTCTTT. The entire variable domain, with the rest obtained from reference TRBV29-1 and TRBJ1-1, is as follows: SAVISQKPSRDICQRGTSLTIQCQVDSQVTMMFWYRQQPGQSLTLIATANQGSEATYESGFVIDKFPISRPNLTFSTLTVSNMSPEDSSIYLCSVGGELNTEAFFGQGTRLTVV.

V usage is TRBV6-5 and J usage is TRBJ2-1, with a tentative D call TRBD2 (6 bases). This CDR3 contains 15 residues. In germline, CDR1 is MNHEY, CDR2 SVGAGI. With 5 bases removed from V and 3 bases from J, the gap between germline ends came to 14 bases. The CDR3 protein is CASSGGADNYNEQFF. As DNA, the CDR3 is TGTGCCAGCAGTGGCGGGGCAGATAACTACAATGAGCAGTTCTTC.

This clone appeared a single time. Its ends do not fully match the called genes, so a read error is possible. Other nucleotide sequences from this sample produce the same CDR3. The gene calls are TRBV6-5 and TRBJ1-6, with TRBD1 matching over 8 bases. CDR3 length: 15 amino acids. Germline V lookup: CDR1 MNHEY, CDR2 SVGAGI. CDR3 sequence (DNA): TGTGCCAGCAGTTCCCCGGGACAGGACAATTCCCCCCTCCACTTT. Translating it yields CASSSPGQDNSPLHF.

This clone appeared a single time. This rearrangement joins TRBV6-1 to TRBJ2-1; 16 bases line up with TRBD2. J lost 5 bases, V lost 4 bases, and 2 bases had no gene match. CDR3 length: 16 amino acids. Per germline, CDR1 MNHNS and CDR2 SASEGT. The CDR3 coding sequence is TGTGCCAGCAGTGTGGGACTAGCGGGGGGGGACAATGAGCAGTTCTTC. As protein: CASSVGLAGGDNEQFF.